This T cell receptor beta chain comes out of a study of T cells in narcolepsy. Data came from immunoSEQ multiplex PCR; TCRdb stores just in-frame clones and leaves some out. The sample has more than 20,000 clones, about 90% seen once. Germline V gives CDR1 MDHEN, CDR2 SYDVKM. The V gene end was trimmed by 6 bases and the J gene end by 4 bases; junction bases not matched to a gene: 6. The CDR3 spans 14 residues. The origin of this receptor is a human donor with narcolepsy. Sequenced material: CD45RA- memory CD4+ T cells from PBMCs. The gene calls are TRBV28 and TRBJ1-2; TRBD1 aligns across 9 bases. This CDR3 reads CASRVQGAGYGYTF. CDR3 sequence (DNA): TGTGCCAGCAGAGTACAGGGGGCAGGCTATGGCTACACCTTC.